These 16 T cell receptor beta chains were all obtained from the same sample, sequenced in a study of blood T cell repertoires in COVID-19. Sequenced by immunoSEQ multiplex PCR; TCRdb stores in-frame clones only, minus some. The data contain under 200,000 clones, around 82% of them singletons. The sample comprised PBMCs or T cells enriched from blood (not recorded which). The receptors derive from a woman aged 60-75 years with acute COVID-19.

CDR3 DNA sequence: TGTGCCAGCATCACCGGGGAGGGAATGCCCACTGAAGCTTTCTTT. Its protein is CASITGEGMPTEAFF. The chain carries TRBV7-9 and TRBJ1-1; D unclear. The germline gives CDR1 SEHNR, CDR2 FQNEAQ (reference sequence). This CDR3 is built from 15 residues. V was shortened by 7 bases and J by 4 bases, with 19 bases between the two germline ends.

The chain combines TRBV14 with TRBJ2-1; D remains ambiguous. Germline V lookup: CDR1 SGHDN, CDR2 FVKESK. There are 13 residues in the CDR3. Between the trimmed V and J ends, which lost 0 bases and 9 bases, there was a span of 9 bases. The CDR3 is CASSQDAHFEQFF. The CDR3 coding sequence is TGTGCCAGCAGCCAAGATGCCCACTTTGAGCAGTTCTTC. Together with reference TRBV14 and TRBJ2-1, the CDR3 gives the full variable domain: EAGVTQFPSHSVIEKGQTVTLRCDPISGHDNLYWYRRVMGKEIKFLLHFVKESKQDESGMPNNRFLAERTGGTYSTLKVQPAELEDSGVYFCASSQDAHFEQFFGPGTRLTVL.

CDR3 residues: CASSSQEWDRELMGTEAFF. CDR3 nucleotides: TGTGCCAGCAGTTCCCAGGAGTGGGACAGGGAGCTTATGGGCACTGAAGCTTTCTTT. The V call is TRBV27, the J call TRBJ1-1; 9 nucleotides match TRBD1. V dropped 4 bases and J dropped 4; count of bases not matched to a gene: 19. Per germline, CDR1 MNHEY and CDR2 SMNVEV (reference sequence). The CDR3 spans 19 residues.

This chain uses TRBV2 with TRBJ1-5; tentative D call: TRBD1 (6 bases). Per the germline V gene, CDR1 is SNHLY and CDR2 is FYNNEI. This CDR3 has 14 amino acids. V dropped 3 bases and J dropped 7 bases, with 13 bases sitting between them. The CDR3 sequence is CASSDVGAGQPQHF. The CDR3 DNA is TGTGCCAGCAGTGATGTGGGGGCCGGGCAGCCCCAGCATTTT.

The chain couples TRBV5-1 to TRBJ2-2; 8 bases line up with TRBD1. Germline CDR1 reads SGHRS; CDR2 reads YFSETQ. The CDR3 length is 16 residues. Germline trimming cut 0 bases from V and 7 bases from J; bases unmatched to any gene: 8. The CDR3 nucleotides are TGCGCCAGCAGCTTGGACGGACAGGGCACACTCGGGGAGCTGTTTTTT. It specifies CASSLDGQGTLGELFF.

V usage is TRBV18 and J usage is TRBJ2-5, with 11 bases aligning to TRBD2. Trimming took 2 bases from V and 3 from J; bases not matched to a gene: 2. This CDR3 comprises 15 residues. Germline values: CDR1 KGHSH, CDR2 LQKENI. The CDR3 protein is CASSPGTSGKETQYF. The CDR3 bases are TGTGCCAGCTCACCAGGGACTAGCGGTAAAGAGACCCAGTACTTC.

The chain carries TRBV10-3 and TRBJ2-7, with D maybe TRBD2 (6 bases). Germline V CDR1 and CDR2: ENHRY, SYGVKD. Trimming removed 0 bases from V and 0 bases from J, with 9 bases in between. CDR3 size: 15 residues. CDR3 in DNA: TGTGCCATCAGTGAGTCTAGCGGAAGCTCCTACGAGCAGTACTTC. Translating gives CAISESSGSSYEQYF.

This chain uses TRBV20-1 with TRBJ1-2, with no clear D. Trimming removed 3 bases at V and 8 bases at J, with 10 bases between. The CDR3 is made up of 11 amino acids. Germline assignment: CDR1 DFQATT and CDR2 SNEGSKA (reference sequence). The CDR3 is CSARVLEGYTF. The CDR3 DNA is TGCAGTGCTAGGGTTCTAGAGGGCTACACCTTC.

This chain uses TRBV5-4 with TRBJ1-5; D call uncertain. This CDR3 is 14 amino acids long. Per germline, CDR1 SGHNT and CDR2 YYREEE (reference sequence). Trimming shortened V by 3 bases and J by 0 bases, and 7 bases separated the two germline ends. DNA for the CDR3: TGTGCCAGCAGCTGGGAGGGTAGCAATCAGCCCCAGCATTTT. Translating gives CASSWEGSNQPQHF.

This chain uses TRBV15 with TRBJ2-7; 8 nucleotides agree with TRBD1. Looked up from germline, CDR1 is LNHNV and CDR2 is YYDKDF (reference sequence). The CDR3 contains 15 residues. V lost 3 bases, J lost 1 base, and 5 bases stayed unmatched. The CDR3 DNA sequence: TGTGCCACCAGCAGCCTGGACAGGGTTTCCTACGAGCAGTACTTC. It codes for CATSSLDRVSYEQYF.

This clone was seen a single time. The V and J genes are TRBV5-1 and TRBJ2-5, with a weak D call TRBD2 (5 bases). V lost 1 base and J 2 bases, leaving 15 bases between the germline ends. Germline values: CDR1 SGHRS, CDR2 YFSETQ. This CDR3 has 16 residues. CDR3 region: CASSLYVDRGQETQYF. CDR3 nucleotide sequence: TGCGCCAGCAGCTTGTATGTGGACCGAGGGCAAGAGACCCAGTACTTC.

The chain uses TRBV7-2 and TRBJ2-7, with 9 bases fitting TRBD2. Germline CDR1 reads SGHTA; CDR2 reads FQGNSA. V gave up 4 bases and J gave up 4 bases; unmatched junction bases: 11. The CDR3 contains 16 residues. CDR3 loop: CASSYLATSGPYEQYF. The CDR3 DNA reads TGTGCCAGCAGCTATTTAGCGACTAGCGGACCGTACGAGCAGTACTTC.

This sequence joins TRBV11-2 and TRBJ2-7; 8 positions match TRBD2. This CDR3 has 13 residues. Trimming at V came to 4 bases and at J to 2 bases, leaving 1 base not matched to a gene. Germline V gene sequence: CDR1 SGHAT, CDR2 FQNNGV. CDR3: CASSSGGAYEQYV. The CDR3 region has the DNA TGTGCCAGCAGCTCCGGGGGGGCCTACGAGCAGTACGTC.

The V gene is TRBV7-2, the J gene TRBJ2-3; 9 nucleotides match TRBD1. The CDR3 is 14 amino acids. V lost 4 bases, J lost 4 bases, and 3 bases stayed unmatched. The germline gives CDR1 SGHTA, CDR2 FQGNSA. The CDR3: CASSWGQGSDTQYF. As DNA, the CDR3 is TGTGCCAGCAGCTGGGGACAGGGCTCAGATACGCAGTATTTT.

The V call is TRBV19, the J call TRBJ1-2, with 7 bases fitting TRBD1. Germline CDR1 and CDR2: LNHDA and SQIVND (reference sequence). The V segment lost 0 bases and the J segment 4 bases; nucleotides outside the gene matches: 5. This CDR3 comprises 15 residues. In nucleotides, the CDR3 is TGTGCCAGTAGTATAGATGGGACAGTCCCCTATGGCTACACCTTC. Protein product: CASSIDGTVPYGYTF.

This chain links TRBV3-1 (or the pseudogene TRBV3-2) with TRBJ1-1, with D hard to call. V was trimmed by 4 bases and J by 3 bases, leaving 21 bases between them. This CDR3 is 17 amino acids long. Germline lookup yields CDR1 LGHDT and CDR2 YNNKEL (reference sequence). The CDR3 sequence is CASSRSVKAGRDTEAFF. In DNA, the CDR3 is TGTGCCAGCAGCCGCTCCGTCAAGGCGGGGAGAGACACTGAAGCTTTCTTT.